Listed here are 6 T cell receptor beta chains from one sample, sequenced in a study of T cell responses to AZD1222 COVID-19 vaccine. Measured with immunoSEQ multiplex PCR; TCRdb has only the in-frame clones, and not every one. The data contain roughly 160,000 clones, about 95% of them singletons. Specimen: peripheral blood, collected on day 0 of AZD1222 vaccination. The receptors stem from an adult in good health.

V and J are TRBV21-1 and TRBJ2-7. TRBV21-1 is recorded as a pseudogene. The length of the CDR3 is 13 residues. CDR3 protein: CASRDQLNYEQYF. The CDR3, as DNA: TGTGCCAGCAGGGACCAGCTGAACTACGAGCAGTACTTC.

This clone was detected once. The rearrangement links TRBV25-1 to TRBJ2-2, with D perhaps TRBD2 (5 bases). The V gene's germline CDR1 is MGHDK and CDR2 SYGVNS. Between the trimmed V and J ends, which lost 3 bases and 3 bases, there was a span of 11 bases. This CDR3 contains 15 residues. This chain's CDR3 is CASSEALEDTGELFF. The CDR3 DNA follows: TGTGCCAGCAGTGAGGCCCTGGAGGACACCGGGGAGCTGTTTTTT.

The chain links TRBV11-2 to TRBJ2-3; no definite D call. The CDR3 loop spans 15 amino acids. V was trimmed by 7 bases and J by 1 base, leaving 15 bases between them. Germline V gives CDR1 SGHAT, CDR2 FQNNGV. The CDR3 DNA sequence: TGTGCCAGCACCTGGCAGAGGTCAGGCACAGATACGCAGTATTTT. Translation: CASTWQRSGTDTQYF.

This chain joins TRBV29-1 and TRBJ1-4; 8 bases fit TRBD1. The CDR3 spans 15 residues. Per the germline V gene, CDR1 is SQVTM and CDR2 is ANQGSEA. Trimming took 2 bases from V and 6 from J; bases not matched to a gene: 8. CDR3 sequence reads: CSVESGQGADEKLFF. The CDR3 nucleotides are TGCAGCGTTGAAAGCGGGCAGGGGGCTGATGAAAAACTGTTTTTT.

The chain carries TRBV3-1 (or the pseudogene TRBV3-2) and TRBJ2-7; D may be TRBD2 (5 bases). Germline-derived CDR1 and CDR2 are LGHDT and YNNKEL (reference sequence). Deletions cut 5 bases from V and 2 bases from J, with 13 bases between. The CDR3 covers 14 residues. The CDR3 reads CASSSAGNAYEQYF. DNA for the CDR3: TGTGCCAGCAGCTCCGCGGGCAATGCCTACGAGCAGTACTTC.

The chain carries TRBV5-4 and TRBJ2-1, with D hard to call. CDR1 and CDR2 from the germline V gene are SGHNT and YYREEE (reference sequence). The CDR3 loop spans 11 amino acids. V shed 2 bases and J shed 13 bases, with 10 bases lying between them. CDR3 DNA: TGTGCCAGCAGCTTAGGTGCGGCCCAGTTCTTC. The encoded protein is CASSLGAAQFF.